A selection of T cell receptor beta chains follows, all from one sample in a study of blood T cell repertoires in COVID-19. Sequencing used immunoSEQ multiplex PCR; TCRdb keeps in-frame clones, though not all of them. The table has 220,000 or so clones, 80% to 90% seen once. Material for sequencing was peripheral blood. The source is a woman aged 55-69 years who had recovered from COVID-19. CDR3s include the opening cysteine and the closing phenylalanine or tryptophan. A D gene is named only where the DNA matches it firmly. Rows may omit the clone size; those that give it use once, few, many or a size class.

TRBJ2-7	TRBV20-1	NA	NA	CSALQGYEQYF	TGCAGTGCGTTACAGGGTTACGAGCAGTACTTC
TRBJ2-7	TRBV7-2	NA	TRBD2	CASSRFPRGAYEQYF	TGTGCCAGCAGCCGGTTTCCGCGGGGGGCTTACGAGCAGTACTTC
TRBJ2-5	TRBV2	NA	NA	CASSGGRGAETQYF	TGTGCCAGCAGCGGCGGAAGGGGCGCGGAGACCCAGTACTTC
TRBJ1-5	TRBV6-2/TRBV6-3	NA	NA	CASSYPRRFRGGQPQHF	TGTGCCAGCAGTTATCCCCGAAGGTTCAGGGGTGGTCAGCCCCAGCATTTT
TRBJ2-1	TRBV10-3	few	NA	CAISEFKGGNFENEQFF	TGTGCCATCAGTGAGTTTAAGGGAGGTAATTTTGAGAATGAGCAGTTCTTC
TRBJ2-7	TRBV29-1	NA	NA	CSVVSGRSYEQYF	TGCAGCGTTGTTTCAGGGCGCTCCTACGAGCAGTACTTC
TRBJ1-1	TRBV21-1	NA	NA	CASNRGEGGEAFF	TGTGCCAGCAATCGGGGAGAGGGCGGTGAAGCTTTCTTT
TRBJ2-1	TRBV9	NA	TRBD2	CASSVLAGAGSEQFF	TGTGCCAGCAGCGTTCTAGCGGGGGCCGGCAGTGAGCAGTTCTTC
TRBJ2-7	TRBV15	NA	NA	CATSRDLGGYEQYF	TGTGCCACCAGCAGAGATCTCGGCGGCTACGAGCAGTACTTC
TRBJ2-2	TRBV19	NA	NA	CASSREGVRTNTGELFF	TGTGCCAGTAGCAGAGAGGGAGTTCGTACTAACACCGGGGAGCTGTTTTTT
TRBJ2-3	TRBV4-2	NA	TRBD2	CASTPAGGSTDTQYF	TGTGCCAGCACTCCGGCGGGGGGGAGCACAGATACGCAGTATTTT
TRBJ2-1	TRBV7-9	NA	TRBD2	CASSLFQRGPSNEQFF	TGTGCCAGCAGCTTATTCCAGCGGGGGCCGTCCAATGAGCAGTTCTTC
TRBJ2-3	TRBV19	NA	NA	CASSTQGGTDTQYF	TGTGCCAGTAGTACCCAAGGGGGCACAGATACGCAGTATTTT
TRBJ1-1	TRBV30	NA	TRBD1	CASYHRGTGLTEAFF	TGTGCCTCCTACCACAGGGGGACGGGTCTCACTGAAGCTTTCTTT
TRBJ1-5	TRBV18	NA	TRBD1	CASSLQGASNQPQHF	TGTGCCAGCTCACTACAGGGGGCTAGCAATCAGCCCCAGCATTTT
TRBJ1-2	TRBV18	NA	NA	CASSPQRGAGDGYTF	TGTGCCAGCTCACCTCAACGGGGGGCTGGGGATGGCTACACCTTC
TRBJ1-1	TRBV27	NA	NA	CASTRGLGNTEAFF	TGTGCCAGCACCCGGGGGTTGGGGAACACTGAAGCTTTCTTT
TRBJ1-6	TRBV19	once	NA	CASSIDRQGSGSPLHF	TGTGCCAGTAGTATAGATCGGCAGGGTAGCGGATCACCCCTCCACTTT
TRBJ1-1	TRBV14	NA	NA	CASSTGVLGNTEAFF	TGTGCCAGCAGCACGGGGGTCCTAGGGAACACTGAAGCTTTCTTT
TRBJ1-2	TRBV6-5	many	TRBD1	CASSYSPGGSGYTF	TGTGCCAGCAGTTACTCACCAGGGGGCTCTGGCTACACCTTC
TRBJ2-3	TRBV7-2	NA	NA	CASSRVARSSTDTQYF	TGTGCCAGCAGCCGGGTGGCGCGATCTAGCACAGATACGCAGTATTTT
TRBJ2-3	TRBV5-1	NA	NA	CASSLGQTSTDTQYF	TGCGCCAGCAGCTTGGGGCAAACAAGCACAGATACGCAGTATTTT
TRBJ1-2	TRBV27	NA	NA	CASRVLEQGKYGYTF	TGTGCCAGCCGGGTTCTTGAGCAAGGAAAATATGGCTACACCTTC
TRBJ2-2	TRBV19	NA	TRBD1	CASSMGGTGGTGELFF	TGTGCCAGTAGTATGGGCGGGACAGGAGGAACCGGGGAGCTGTTTTTT
TRBJ2-1	TRBV19	NA	TRBD1	CASTRQGRSSDNEQFF	TGTGCCAGTACTCGACAGGGGCGATCATCCGACAATGAGCAGTTCTTC
TRBJ1-1	TRBV27	once	NA	CASSMGGTEAFF	TGTGCCAGCAGTATGGGGGGGACTGAAGCTTTCTTT
TRBJ2-3	TRBV5-6	NA	NA	CASSLSSGDTQYF	TGTGCCAGCAGCTTGAGTAGCGGAGATACGCAGTATTTT
TRBJ1-2	TRBV25-1	NA	TRBD1	CASSGGTGDGYTF	TGTGCCAGCAGTGGGGGGACAGGGGACGGCTACACCTTC
TRBJ2-2	TRBV7-9	once	TRBD1	CASSPGQSNTGELFF	TGTGCCAGCAGCCCGGGACAGAGCAACACCGGGGAGCTGTTTTTT
TRBJ1-1	TRBV2	NA	NA	CASSPNGLNRDGAFF	TGTGCCAGCAGTCCCAACGGCCTGAACAGGGATGGAGCTTTCTTT
TRBJ1-3	TRBV28	NA	NA	CASSFPGDGNTIYF	TGTGCCAGCAGTTTCCCAGGGGACGGAAACACCATATATTTT
TRBJ1-1	TRBV10-1	few	TRBD1	CASSDPADRGNTEAFF	TGCGCCAGCAGTGACCCGGCCGACAGGGGGAACACTGAAGCTTTCTTT
TRBJ1-3	TRBV5-1	few	NA	CASSLLGTPSGNTIYF	TGCGCCAGCAGCTTGTTGGGGACACCCTCTGGAAACACCATATATTTT
TRBJ2-1	TRBV7-6	NA	NA	CASSSAGLAVSYNEQFF	TGTGCCAGCAGCTCCGCCGGGCTAGCCGTATCCTACAATGAGCAGTTCTTC